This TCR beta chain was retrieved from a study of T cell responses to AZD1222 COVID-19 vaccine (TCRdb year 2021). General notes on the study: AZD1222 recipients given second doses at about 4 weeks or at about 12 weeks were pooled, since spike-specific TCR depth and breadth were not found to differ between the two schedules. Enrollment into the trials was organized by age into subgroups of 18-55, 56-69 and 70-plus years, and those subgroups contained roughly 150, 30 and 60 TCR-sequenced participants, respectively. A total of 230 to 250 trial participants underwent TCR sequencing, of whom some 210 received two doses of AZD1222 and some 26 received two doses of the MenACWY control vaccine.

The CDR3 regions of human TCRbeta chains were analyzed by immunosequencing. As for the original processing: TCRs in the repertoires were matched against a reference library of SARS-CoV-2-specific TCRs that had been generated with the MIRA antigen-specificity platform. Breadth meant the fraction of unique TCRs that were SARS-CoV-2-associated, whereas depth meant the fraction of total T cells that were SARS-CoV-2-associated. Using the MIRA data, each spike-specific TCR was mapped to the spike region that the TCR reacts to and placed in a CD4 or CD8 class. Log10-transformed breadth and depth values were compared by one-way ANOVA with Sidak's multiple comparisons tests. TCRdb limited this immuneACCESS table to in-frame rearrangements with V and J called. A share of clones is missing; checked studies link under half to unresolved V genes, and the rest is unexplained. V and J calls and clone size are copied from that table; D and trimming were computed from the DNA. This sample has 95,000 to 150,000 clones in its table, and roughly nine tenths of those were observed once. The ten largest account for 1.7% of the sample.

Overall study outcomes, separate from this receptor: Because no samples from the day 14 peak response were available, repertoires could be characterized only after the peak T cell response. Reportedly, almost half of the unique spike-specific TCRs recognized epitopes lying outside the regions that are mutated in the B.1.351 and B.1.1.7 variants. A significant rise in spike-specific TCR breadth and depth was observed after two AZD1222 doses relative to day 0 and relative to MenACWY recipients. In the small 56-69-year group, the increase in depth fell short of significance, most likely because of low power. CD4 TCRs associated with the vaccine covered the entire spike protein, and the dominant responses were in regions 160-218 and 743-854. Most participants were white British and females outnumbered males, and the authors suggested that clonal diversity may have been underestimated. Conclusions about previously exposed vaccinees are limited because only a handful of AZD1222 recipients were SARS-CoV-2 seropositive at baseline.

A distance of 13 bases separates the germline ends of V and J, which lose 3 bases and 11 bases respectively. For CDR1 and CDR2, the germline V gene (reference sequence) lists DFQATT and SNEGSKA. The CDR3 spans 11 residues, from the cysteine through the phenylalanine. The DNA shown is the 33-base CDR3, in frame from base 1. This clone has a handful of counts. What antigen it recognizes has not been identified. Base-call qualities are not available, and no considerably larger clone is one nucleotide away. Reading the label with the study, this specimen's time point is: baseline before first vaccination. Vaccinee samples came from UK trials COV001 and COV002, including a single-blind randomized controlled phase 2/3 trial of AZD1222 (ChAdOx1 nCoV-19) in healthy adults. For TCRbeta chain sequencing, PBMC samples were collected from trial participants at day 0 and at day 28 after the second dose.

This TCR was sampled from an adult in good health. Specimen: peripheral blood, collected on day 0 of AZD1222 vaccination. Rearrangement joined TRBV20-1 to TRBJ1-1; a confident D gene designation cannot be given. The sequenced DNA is TGCAGTGCTAGGGTAAGAGGGCGGGCTTTCTTT. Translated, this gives CSARVRGRAFF.